Each of the 18 T cell receptor beta chains below was sequenced from the same sample in a study of shared clonotypes between healthy human individuals. The method was immunoSEQ multiplex PCR; TCRdb's version includes in-frame clones alone and lacks a portion of them. This sample yields 2,500,000 or so clones, of which approximately 92% are seen a single time; roughly 0.14% belongs to the top ten. Sequencing was carried out using naive CD4+ T cells sorted from blood. The subset is: CD45RA+ positively selected. These receptors all come from a man aged 18 to 35 in good health.

This chain joins TRBV28 and TRBJ1-5; no clear D gene. Per the germline V gene, CDR1 is MDHEN and CDR2 is SYDVKM. The CDR3 contains 13 residues. The V gene lost 4 bases and the J gene lost 1 base, with 5 bases spanning the gap. CDR3 region: CASSSRSNQPQHF. In DNA form, the CDR3 reads TGTGCCAGCAGTTCTAGGAGCAATCAGCCCCAGCATTTT.

The chain couples TRBV5-1 to TRBJ2-7; TRBD1 agrees at 8 bases. CDR3 length equals 14 residues. The junction had 5 bases not matched to a gene; V was cut back by 4 bases and J by 2 bases. Germline assignment: CDR1 SGHRS and CDR2 YFSETQ. This CDR3 is CASSGQGPTYEQYF. The CDR3 bases are TGCGCCAGCAGCGGACAGGGTCCCACCTACGAGCAGTACTTC.

This chain joins TRBV19 and TRBJ1-5; the match to TRBD1 covers 8 bases. Germline-derived CDR1 and CDR2 are LNHDA and SQIVND (reference sequence). Germline trimming cut 7 bases from V and 4 bases from J; bases unmatched to any gene: 9. The CDR3 is made up of 15 amino acids. The CDR3 sequence is CASTPRNRGNQPQHF. The CDR3 DNA follows: TGTGCCAGTACCCCACGTAACAGGGGGAATCAGCCCCAGCATTTT.

The chain has TRBV4-1 and TRBJ2-7; TRBD1 might be the D (6 bases). The germline gives CDR1 MGHRA, CDR2 YSYEKL. V gave up 0 bases and J gave up 5 bases, with 20 bases separating them. The CDR3 extends over 17 amino acids. The CDR3 coding sequence is TGCGCCAGCAGCCAAGATCCTACAGGGCAGGGTATCGACGAGCAGTACTTC. Translating it yields CASSQDPTGQGIDEQYF.

The V call is TRBV6-5, the J call TRBJ2-2, with D hard to call. The CDR3 spans 13 residues. Trimming took off 7 bases at V and 6 bases at J, with 12 bases between the two ends. The germline V gene encodes CDR1 MNHEY and CDR2 SVGAGI. The CDR3 DNA sequence: TGTGCCAGCACTCTGGCCGGTTCCGGGGAGCTGTTTTTT. Amino acid sequence: CASTLAGSGELFF.

In regard to this clone: Additional DNA sequences in this sample encode the identical CDR3. J is TRBJ2-5 and V is TRBV5-1, with D possibly called TRBD1 or TRBD2 (6 bases each). This CDR3 has 15 amino acids. The germline gives CDR1 SGHRS, CDR2 YFSETQ. V lost 2 bases and J lost 2, with 13 bases in between. For the CDR3, the DNA is TGCGCCAGCAGCTTAGGGGGGACCAAACAAGAGACCCAGTACTTC. It is translated as CASSLGGTKQETQYF.

The chain joins TRBV30 to TRBJ2-3; D is perhaps TRBD1 or TRBD2 (5 bases each). The CDR3 covers 15 residues. The ends were cut back, 3 bases at V and 4 bases at J, with 17 bases in the middle. CDR1 and CDR2 (germline): GTSNPN, SVGIG (reference sequence). The CDR3 is CAWSPGRGEADTQYF. CDR3 DNA: TGTGCCTGGAGCCCCGGAAGGGGAGAGGCAGATACGCAGTATTTT.

The gene calls are TRBV7-3 and TRBJ2-3; D not certain. V was trimmed by 2 bases and J by 1 base, leaving 7 bases between them. In germline, CDR1 is SGHTA, CDR2 FQGTGA. CDR3 length equals 14 residues. The CDR3 region has the DNA TGTGCCAGCAGCTTAGAATGGGGCACAGATACGCAGTATTTT. Amino acids: CASSLEWGTDTQYF.

V gene TRBV11-2 combines with J gene TRBJ1-1, with 8 bases that match TRBD1. From germline, CDR1 is SGHAT and CDR2 FQNNGV. The CDR3 runs 15 residues. V was clipped by 5 bases and J by 3 bases; unmatched bases: 8. The CDR3 reads CASSLIQGGDTEAFF. The CDR3 DNA reads TGTGCCAGCAGCCTTATACAGGGGGGAGACACTGAAGCTTTCTTT.

On this clone: One junction end does not reproduce the germline sequence, and a read error may be involved. The rearrangement uses TRBV11-2 and TRBJ1-6; no clear D. The CDR3 runs 13 residues. Per germline, CDR1 SGHAT and CDR2 FQNNGV. The CDR3 sequence: CASCFPFGTPLHF. DNA of the CDR3: TGTGCCAGCTGCTTCCCTTTTGGGACACCCCTCCACTTT.

The rearrangement links TRBV6-5 to TRBJ1-1; 8 bases map to TRBD1. The CDR3 has 15 amino acids. With V trimmed by 2 bases and J by 7 bases, 9 bases remained unmatched. Looked up from germline, CDR1 is MNHEY and CDR2 is SVGAGI. The chain's CDR3 is CASSYPRQGHIEAFF. The CDR3 DNA sequence: TGTGCCAGCAGTTACCCTCGACAGGGGCATATTGAAGCTTTCTTT.

The count of this clone is one. The chain employs TRBV28 and TRBJ2-3, with 16 bases matching TRBD2. CDR3 length: 16 amino acids. Per germline, CDR1 MDHEN and CDR2 SYDVKM. With V trimmed by 6 bases and J by 4 bases, 4 bases remained unmatched. This CDR3 is CASRGTSGGASDTQYF. The CDR3 DNA reads TGTGCCAGCAGGGGGACTAGCGGGGGGGCTTCAGATACGCAGTATTTT.

The J gene is TRBJ1-2, the V gene TRBV30; 7 nucleotides match TRBD1. From germline, CDR1 is GTSNPN and CDR2 SVGIG (reference sequence). The CDR3 runs to 12 residues. With 2 bases clipped from V and 10 bases from J, the junction kept 7 bases outside the gene matches. CDR3 sequence: CAWSSGDSSYTF. The CDR3 DNA sequence: TGTGCCTGGAGTAGTGGGGACAGTTCCTACACCTTC.

The V gene is TRBV7-9, the J gene TRBJ1-2; the D is unclear. V dropped 2 bases and J dropped 0 bases, with 10 bases sitting between them. There are 15 residues in the CDR3. From germline, CDR1 is SEHNR and CDR2 FQNEAQ (reference sequence). The CDR3 is CASSLRRESNYGYTF. CDR3 coding DNA: TGTGCCAGCAGCTTAAGAAGGGAATCTAACTATGGCTACACCTTC. Using reference TRBV7-9 and TRBJ1-2 for the parts outside the CDR3, the full variable domain is DTGVSQNPRHKITKRGQNVTFRCDPISEHNRLYWYRQTLGQGPEFLTYFQNEAQLEKSRLLSDRFSAERPKGSFSTLEIQRTEQGDSAMYLCASSLRRESNYGYTFGSGTRLTVV.

The chain employs TRBV12-1 and TRBJ2-2; the table's TRBD2 call for D was not verified on the DNA. TRBV12-1 is marked as a pseudogene. The CDR3 runs to 18 residues. The CDR3 DNA reads TGTGCCAGCAGCCCTACATATAGCGGGAGAACCTCGAGCGGGGAGCTGTTTTTT. Residues: CASSPTYSGRTSSGELFF.

Concerning this clone: Other DNA sequences in this sample translate to the same CDR3. The chain combines TRBV5-1 with TRBJ1-2, with TRBD1 matching over 8 bases. CDR1 and CDR2 (germline): SGHRS, YFSETQ. CDR3 length: 13 residues. V lost 4 bases and J lost 5; bases outside the gene matches: 4. CDR3 nucleotide sequence: TGCGCCAGCAGCGTGACAGGGGATTATGGCTACACCTTC. The encoded protein is CASSVTGDYGYTF.

The CDR3 DNA reads TGTGCCAGCAGCTTGGAGTCAGACGGGGGCACTGAAGCTTTCTTT. Residues: CASSLESDGGTEAFF. The chain has TRBV5-6 and TRBJ1-1, with a tentative D call TRBD1 (5 bases). Germline V CDR1 and CDR2: SGHDT, YYEEEE. CDR3 length: 15 residues. The V and J ends lost 0 bases and 4 bases respectively, with 13 bases between them.

V gene TRBV19 combines with J gene TRBJ1-6, with 10 bases fitting TRBD1. The CDR3 spans 14 residues. Germline CDR1 LNHDA, CDR2 SQIVND (reference sequence). After removal of 7 bases from V and 8 bases from J, the junction contained 5 bases not matched to a gene. CDR3 DNA: TGTGCCAGTAAGACAGGGGGCATGGATTCACCCCTCCACTTT. Its protein product is CASKTGGMDSPLHF.